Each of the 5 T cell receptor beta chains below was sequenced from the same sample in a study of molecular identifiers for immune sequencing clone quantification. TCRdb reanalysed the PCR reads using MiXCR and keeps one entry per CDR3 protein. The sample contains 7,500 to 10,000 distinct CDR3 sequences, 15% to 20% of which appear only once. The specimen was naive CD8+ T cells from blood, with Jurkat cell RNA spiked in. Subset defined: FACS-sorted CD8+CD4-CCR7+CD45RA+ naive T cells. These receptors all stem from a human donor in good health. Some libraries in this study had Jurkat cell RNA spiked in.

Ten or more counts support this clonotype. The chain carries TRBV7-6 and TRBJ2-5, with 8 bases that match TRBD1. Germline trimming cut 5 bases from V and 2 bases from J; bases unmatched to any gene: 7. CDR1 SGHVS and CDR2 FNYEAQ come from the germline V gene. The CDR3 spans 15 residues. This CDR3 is CASSNDRGGQETQYF. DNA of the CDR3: TGTGCCAGCAGCAACGACAGGGGTGGTCAAGAGACCCAGTACTTC.

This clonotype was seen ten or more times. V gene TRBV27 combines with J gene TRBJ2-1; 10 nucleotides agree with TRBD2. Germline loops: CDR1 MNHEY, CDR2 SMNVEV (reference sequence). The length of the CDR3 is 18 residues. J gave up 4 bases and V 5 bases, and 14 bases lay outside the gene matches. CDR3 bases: TGTGCCAGCAGTCTCCCGACTAGCCTAGCGGGGGATTACAATGAGCAGTTCTTC. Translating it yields CASSLPTSLAGDYNEQFF.

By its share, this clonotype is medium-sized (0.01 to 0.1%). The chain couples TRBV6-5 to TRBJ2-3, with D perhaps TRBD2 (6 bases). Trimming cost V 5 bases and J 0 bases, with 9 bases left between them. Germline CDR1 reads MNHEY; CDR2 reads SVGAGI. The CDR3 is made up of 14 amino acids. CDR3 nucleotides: TGTGCCAGCAGTGCGACTAGTAGCACAGATACGCAGTATTTT. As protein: CASSATSSTDTQYF.

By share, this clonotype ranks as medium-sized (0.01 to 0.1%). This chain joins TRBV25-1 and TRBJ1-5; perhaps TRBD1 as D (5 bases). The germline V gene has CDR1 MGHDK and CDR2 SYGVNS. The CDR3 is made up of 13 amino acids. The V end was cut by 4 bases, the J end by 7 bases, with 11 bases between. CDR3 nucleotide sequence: TGTGCCAGCAGTGCCCGAGGGGTCCAGCCCCAGCATTTT. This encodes CASSARGVQPQHF.

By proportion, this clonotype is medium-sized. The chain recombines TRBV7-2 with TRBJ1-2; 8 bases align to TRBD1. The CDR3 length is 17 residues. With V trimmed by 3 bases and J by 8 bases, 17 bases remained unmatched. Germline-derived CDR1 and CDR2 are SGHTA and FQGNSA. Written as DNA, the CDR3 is TGTGCCAGCAGCTTTACCCCCGGACAGGGTTTTAGTTACGGCTACACCTTC. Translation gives CASSFTPGQGFSYGYTF.